The next 4 T cell receptor beta chains were all read from a single sample in a study of T-cell reconstitution after alpha-beta-depleted transplantation in children. The TCRbeta library incorporated unique molecular identifiers. TCRdb reprocessed the PCR reads via MiXCR and lists one record per CDR3 protein. The sample shows 900,000 or so distinct CDR3 sequences, roughly 15% of them seen only once. The sequencing used PBMCs, mostly from graft donor cells, collected 360 days after TCRalphabeta/CD19-depleted stem cell transplant. These receptors all come from a male patient younger than 18 who had a stem cell transplant for acute lymphoblastic leukemia, so the T cells may come from the graft donor.

The rearrangement joins TRBV4-1 to TRBJ2-7; tentatively, D is TRBD2 (6 bases). The CDR3 sequence is 14 residues long. Trimming removed 0 bases at V and 6 bases at J, with 12 bases between. Germline CDR1 MGHRA, CDR2 YSYEKL. The CDR3 loop is CASSQDGRGFEQYF. CDR3 nucleotides: TGCGCCAGCAGCCAAGATGGTCGGGGGTTCGAGCAGTACTTC.

J is TRBJ2-3 and V is TRBV7-9; D not resolved. CDR1 is SEHNR, CDR2 FQNEAQ, per germline (reference sequence). V was clipped by 1 base and J by 0 bases, with 8 bases between them. The CDR3 is 15 residues long. Here the CDR3 DNA reads TGTGCCAGCAGCTTAGACAGTTACAGCACAGATACGCAGTATTTT. This translates into CASSLDSYSTDTQYF.

The V and J genes are TRBV5-1 and TRBJ2-1; no firm D call. The CDR3 has 16 residues. V was shortened by 4 bases and J by 3 bases, with 17 bases between the two germline ends. Germline V lookup: CDR1 SGHRS, CDR2 YFSETQ. The CDR3 region has the DNA TGCGCCAGCAGCCCCGGATGGGCGCAACACTACAATGAGCAGTTCTTC. Encoded protein: CASSPGWAQHYNEQFF.

V gene TRBV21-1 combines with J gene TRBJ2-5. TRBV21-1 is recorded as a pseudogene. This CDR3 spans 15 amino acids. CDR3 region: CASSNAGRDRETQYF. The CDR3 DNA reads as TGTGCCAGCAGCAATGCGGGCAGGGACCGAGAGACCCAGTACTTC.